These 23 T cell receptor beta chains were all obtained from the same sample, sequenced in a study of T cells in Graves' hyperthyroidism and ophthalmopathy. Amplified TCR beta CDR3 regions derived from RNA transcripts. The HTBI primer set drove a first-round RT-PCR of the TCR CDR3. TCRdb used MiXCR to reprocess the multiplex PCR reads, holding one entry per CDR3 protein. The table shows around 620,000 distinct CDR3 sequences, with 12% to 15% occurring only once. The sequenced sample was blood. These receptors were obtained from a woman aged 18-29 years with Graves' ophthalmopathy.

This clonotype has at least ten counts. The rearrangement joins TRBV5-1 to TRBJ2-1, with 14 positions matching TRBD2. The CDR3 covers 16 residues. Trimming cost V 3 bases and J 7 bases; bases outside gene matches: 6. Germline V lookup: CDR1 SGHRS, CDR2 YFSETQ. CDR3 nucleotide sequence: TGCGCCAGCAGCTCTGGGACTAGCGGGAGTGGGAATGAGCAGTTCTTC. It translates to CASSSGTSGSGNEQFF. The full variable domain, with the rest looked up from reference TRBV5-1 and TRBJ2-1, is KAGVTQTPRYLIKTRGQQVTLSCSPISGHRSVSWYQQTPGQGLQFLFEYFSETQRNKGNFPGRFSGRQFSNSRSEMNVSTLELGDSALYLCASSSGTSGSGNEQFFGPGTRLTVL.

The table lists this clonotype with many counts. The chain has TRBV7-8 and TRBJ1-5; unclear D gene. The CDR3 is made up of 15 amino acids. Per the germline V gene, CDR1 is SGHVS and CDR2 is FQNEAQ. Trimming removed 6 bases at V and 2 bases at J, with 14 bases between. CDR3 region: CASRSSGRGNQPQHF. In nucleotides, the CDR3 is TGTGCCAGCAGATCCTCGGGGAGAGGCAATCAGCCCCAGCATTTT.

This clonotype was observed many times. CDR3 sequence reads: CASSETASYEQYF. For the CDR3, the DNA is TGTGCCAGCAGCGAAACAGCTAGCTACGAGCAGTACTTC. The chain couples TRBV6-1 to TRBJ2-7; D uncertain. V was shortened by 6 bases and J by 3 bases, with 12 bases between the two germline ends. Per germline, CDR1 MNHNS and CDR2 SASEGT. The CDR3 extends over 13 amino acids.

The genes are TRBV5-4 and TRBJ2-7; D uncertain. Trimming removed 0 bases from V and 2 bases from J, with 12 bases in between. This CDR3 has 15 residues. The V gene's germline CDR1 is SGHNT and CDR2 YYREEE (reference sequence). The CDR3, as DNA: TGTGCCAGCAGCTTGGGTCGCCAGGCTGCCTACGAGCAGTACTTC. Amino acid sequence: CASSLGRQAAYEQYF. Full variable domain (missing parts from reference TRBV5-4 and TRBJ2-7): ETGVTQSPTHLIKTRGQQVTLRCSSQSGHNTVSWYQQALGQGPQFIFQYYREEENGRGNFPPRFSGLQFPNYSSELNVNALELDDSALYLCASSLGRQAAYEQYFGPGTRLTVT.

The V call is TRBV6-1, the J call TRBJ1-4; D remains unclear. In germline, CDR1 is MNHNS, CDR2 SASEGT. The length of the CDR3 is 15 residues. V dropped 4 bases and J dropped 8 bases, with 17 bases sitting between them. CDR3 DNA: TGTGCCAGCAGTGCCCGGGTTCCCGGGAACGAAAAACTGTTTTTT. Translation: CASSARVPGNEKLFF.

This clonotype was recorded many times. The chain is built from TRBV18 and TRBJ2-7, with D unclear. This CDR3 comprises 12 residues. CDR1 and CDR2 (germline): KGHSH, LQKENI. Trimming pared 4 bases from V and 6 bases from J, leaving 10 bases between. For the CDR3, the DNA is TGTGCCAGCTCACTCCGGTTGTCCGAGCAGTACTTC. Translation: CASSLRLSEQYF.

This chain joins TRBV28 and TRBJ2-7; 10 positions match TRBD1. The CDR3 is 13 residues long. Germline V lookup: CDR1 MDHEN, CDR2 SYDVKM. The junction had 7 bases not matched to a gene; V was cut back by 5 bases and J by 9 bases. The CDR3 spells CASSRQGAITQYF. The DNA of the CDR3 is TGTGCCAGCAGTCGACAGGGGGCTATTACGCAGTACTTC.

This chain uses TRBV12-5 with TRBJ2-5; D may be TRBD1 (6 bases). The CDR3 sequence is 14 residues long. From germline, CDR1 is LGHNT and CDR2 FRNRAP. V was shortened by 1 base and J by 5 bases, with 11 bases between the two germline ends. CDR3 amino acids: CASGLGQAGETQYF. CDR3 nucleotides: TGTGCTAGTGGTTTGGGACAGGCTGGGGAGACCCAGTACTTC.

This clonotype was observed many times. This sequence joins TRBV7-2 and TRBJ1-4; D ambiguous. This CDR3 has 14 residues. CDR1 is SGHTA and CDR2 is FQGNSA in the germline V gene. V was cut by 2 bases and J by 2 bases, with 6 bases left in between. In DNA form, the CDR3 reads TGTGCCAGCAGCTTATCGGCGACTAATGAAAAACTGTTTTTT. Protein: CASSLSATNEKLFF. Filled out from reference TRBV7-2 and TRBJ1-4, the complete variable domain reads GAGVSQSPSNKVTEKGKDVELRCDPISGHTALYWYRQSLGQGLEFLIYFQGNSAPDKSGLPSDRFSAERTGGSVSTLTIQRTQQEDSAVYLCASSLSATNEKLFFGSGTQLSVL.

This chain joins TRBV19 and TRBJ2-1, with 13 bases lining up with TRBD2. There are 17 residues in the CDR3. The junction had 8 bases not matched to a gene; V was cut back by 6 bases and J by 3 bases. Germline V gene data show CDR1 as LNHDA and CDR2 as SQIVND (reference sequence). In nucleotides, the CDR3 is TGTGCCAGTAGCCCACTAGCGGGAGGGCGTGGCTACAATGAGCAGTTCTTC. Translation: CASSPLAGGRGYNEQFF.

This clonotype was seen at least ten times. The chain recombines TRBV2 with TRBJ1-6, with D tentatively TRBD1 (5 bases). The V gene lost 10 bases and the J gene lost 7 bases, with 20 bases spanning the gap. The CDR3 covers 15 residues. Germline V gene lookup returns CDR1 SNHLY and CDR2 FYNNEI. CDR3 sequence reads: CATVREGLINSPLHF. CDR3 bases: TGTGCCACCGTTCGGGAGGGGCTTATAAATTCACCCCTCCACTTT.

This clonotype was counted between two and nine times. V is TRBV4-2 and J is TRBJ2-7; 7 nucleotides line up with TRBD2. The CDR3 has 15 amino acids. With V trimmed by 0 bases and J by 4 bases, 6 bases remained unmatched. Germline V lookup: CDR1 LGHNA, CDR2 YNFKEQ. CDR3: CASSQEGSGAYEQYF. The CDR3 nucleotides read TGTGCCAGCAGCCAAGAAGGAAGCGGGGCTTACGAGCAGTACTTC.

The CDR3 is CASSLSALAGEKETQYF. CDR3 DNA sequence: TGTGCCAGCAGCTTATCGGCCTTAGCGGGAGAAAAGGAGACCCAGTACTTC. V is TRBV7-9 and J is TRBJ2-5; 9 bases match TRBD2. Germline lookup yields CDR1 SEHNR and CDR2 FQNEAQ (reference sequence). The CDR3 length is 17 residues. V lost 2 bases to trimming and J lost 5 bases; unmatched junction nucleotides: 12. Full variable domain (remainder filled in from reference TRBV7-9 and TRBJ2-5): DTGVSQNPRHKITKRGQNVTFRCDPISEHNRLYWYRQTLGQGPEFLTYFQNEAQLEKSRLLSDRFSAERPKGSFSTLEIQRTEQGDSAMYLCASSLSALAGEKETQYFGPGTRLLVL.

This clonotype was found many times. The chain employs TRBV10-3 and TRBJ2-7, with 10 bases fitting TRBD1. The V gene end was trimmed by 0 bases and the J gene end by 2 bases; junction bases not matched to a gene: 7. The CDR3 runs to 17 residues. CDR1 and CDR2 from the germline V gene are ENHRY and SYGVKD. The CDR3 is CAISESSGTGDTYEQYF. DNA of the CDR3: TGTGCCATCAGTGAGTCGAGCGGGACAGGGGACACCTACGAGCAGTACTTC.

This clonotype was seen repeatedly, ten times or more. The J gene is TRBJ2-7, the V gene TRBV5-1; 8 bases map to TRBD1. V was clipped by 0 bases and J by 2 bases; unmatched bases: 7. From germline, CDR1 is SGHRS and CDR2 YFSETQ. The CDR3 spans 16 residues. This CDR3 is CASSLVGQGVAYEQYF. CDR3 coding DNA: TGCGCCAGCAGCTTGGTTGGACAGGGAGTAGCCTACGAGCAGTACTTC.

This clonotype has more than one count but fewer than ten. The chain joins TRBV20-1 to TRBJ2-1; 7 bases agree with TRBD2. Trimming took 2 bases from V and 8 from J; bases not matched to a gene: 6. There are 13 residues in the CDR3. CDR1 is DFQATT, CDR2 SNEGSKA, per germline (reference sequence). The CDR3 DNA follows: TGCAGTGCTAGAAGGACTAGTCCCCATGAGCAGTTCTTC. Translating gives CSARRTSPHEQFF.

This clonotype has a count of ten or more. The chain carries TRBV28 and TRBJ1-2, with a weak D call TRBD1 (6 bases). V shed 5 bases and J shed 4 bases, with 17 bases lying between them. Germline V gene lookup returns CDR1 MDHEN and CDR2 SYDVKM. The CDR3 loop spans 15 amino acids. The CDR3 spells CASSQTAQGAYGYTF. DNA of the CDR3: TGTGCCAGCAGTCAAACCGCACAGGGTGCCTATGGCTACACCTTC.

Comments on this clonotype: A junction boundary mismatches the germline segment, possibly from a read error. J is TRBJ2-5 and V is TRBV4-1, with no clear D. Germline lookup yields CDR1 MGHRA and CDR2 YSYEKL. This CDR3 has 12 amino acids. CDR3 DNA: TGCACCAGCAGCCAAGAGGAAGAGACCCAGTACTTC. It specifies CTSSQEEETQYF.

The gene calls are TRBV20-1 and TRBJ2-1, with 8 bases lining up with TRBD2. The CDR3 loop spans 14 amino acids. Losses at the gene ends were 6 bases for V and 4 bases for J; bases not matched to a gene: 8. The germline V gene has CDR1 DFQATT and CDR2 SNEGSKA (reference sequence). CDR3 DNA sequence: TGCAGTGCCCCAGAGGTAGCGGGGTACAATGAGCAGTTCTTC. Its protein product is CSAPEVAGYNEQFF.

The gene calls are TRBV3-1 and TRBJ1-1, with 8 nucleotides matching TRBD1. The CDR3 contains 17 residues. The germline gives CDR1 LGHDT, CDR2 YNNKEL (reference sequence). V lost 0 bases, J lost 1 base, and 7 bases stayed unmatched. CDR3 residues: CASSQDRGQGANTEAFF. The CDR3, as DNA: TGTGCCAGCAGCCAAGATCGAGGACAGGGCGCGAACACTGAAGCTTTCTTT.

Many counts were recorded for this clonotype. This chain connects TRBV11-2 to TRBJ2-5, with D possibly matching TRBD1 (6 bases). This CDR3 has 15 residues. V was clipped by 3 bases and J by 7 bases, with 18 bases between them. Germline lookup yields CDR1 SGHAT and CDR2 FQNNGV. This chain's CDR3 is CASSLQGLRDVTQYF. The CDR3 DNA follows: TGTGCCAGCAGCTTGCAGGGGCTACGTGATGTGACCCAGTACTTC.

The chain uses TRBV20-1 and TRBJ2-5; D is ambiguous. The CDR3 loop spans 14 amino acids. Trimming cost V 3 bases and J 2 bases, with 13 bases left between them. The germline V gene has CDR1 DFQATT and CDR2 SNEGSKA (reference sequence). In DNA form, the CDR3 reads TGCAGTGCTAGTTTCATGGGGATTCAAGAGACCCAGTACTTC. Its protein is CSASFMGIQETQYF.

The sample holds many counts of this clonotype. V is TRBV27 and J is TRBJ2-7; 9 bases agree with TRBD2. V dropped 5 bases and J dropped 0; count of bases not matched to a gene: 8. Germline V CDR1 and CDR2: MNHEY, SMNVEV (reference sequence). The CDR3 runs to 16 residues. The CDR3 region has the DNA TGTGCCAGCAGTCCGTCTAGCGGGGAAAGCTCCTACGAGCAGTACTTC. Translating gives CASSPSSGESSYEQYF.